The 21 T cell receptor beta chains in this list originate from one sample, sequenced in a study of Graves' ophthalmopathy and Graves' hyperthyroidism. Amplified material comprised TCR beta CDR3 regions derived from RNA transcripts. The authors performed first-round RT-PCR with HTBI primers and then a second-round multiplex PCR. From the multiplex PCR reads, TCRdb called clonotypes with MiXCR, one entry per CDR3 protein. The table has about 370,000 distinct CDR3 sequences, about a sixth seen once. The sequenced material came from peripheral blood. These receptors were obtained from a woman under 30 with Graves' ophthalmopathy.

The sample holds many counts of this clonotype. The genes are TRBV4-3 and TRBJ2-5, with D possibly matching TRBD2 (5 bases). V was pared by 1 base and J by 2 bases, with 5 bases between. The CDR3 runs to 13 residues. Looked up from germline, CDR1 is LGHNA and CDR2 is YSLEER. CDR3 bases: TGCGCCAGCAGCCAAGGCGGGCAAGAGACCCAGTACTTC. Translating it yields CASSQGGQETQYF.

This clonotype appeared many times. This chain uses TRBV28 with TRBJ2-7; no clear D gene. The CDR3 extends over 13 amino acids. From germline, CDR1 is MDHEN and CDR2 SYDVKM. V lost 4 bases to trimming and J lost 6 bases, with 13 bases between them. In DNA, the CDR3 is TGTGCCAGCAGTTCCTCCATAGTGGTCGAGCAGTACTTC. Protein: CASSSSIVVEQYF.

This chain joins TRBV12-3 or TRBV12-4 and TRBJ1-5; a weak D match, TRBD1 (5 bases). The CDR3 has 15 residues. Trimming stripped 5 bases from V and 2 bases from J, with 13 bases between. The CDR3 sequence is CASSNTGSGNQPQHF. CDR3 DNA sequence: TGTGCCAGCAGTAACACAGGTTCCGGCAATCAGCCCCAGCATTTT.

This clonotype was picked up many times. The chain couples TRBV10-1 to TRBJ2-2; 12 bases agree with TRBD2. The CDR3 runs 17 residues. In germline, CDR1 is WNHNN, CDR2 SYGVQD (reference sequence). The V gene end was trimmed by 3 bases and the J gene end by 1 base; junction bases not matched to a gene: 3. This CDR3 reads CASSELAGGLNTGELFF. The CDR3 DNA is TGCGCCAGCAGTGAACTAGCGGGGGGTCTGAACACCGGGGAGCTGTTTTTT.

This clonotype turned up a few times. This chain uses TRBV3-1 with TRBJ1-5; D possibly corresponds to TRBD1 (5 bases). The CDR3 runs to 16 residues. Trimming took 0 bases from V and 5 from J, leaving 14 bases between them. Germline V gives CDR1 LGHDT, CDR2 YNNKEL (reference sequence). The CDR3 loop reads CASSQDRGVGDQPQHF. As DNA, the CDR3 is TGTGCCAGCAGCCAAGATAGAGGAGTGGGGGATCAGCCCCAGCATTTT.

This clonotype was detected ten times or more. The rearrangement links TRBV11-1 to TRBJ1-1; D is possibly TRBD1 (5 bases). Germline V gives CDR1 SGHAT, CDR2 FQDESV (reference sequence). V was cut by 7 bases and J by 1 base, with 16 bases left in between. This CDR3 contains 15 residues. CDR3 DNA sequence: TGTGCCAGCAAAGGGCCAGGGCGGGGGAACACTGAAGCTTTCTTT. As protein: CASKGPGRGNTEAFF.

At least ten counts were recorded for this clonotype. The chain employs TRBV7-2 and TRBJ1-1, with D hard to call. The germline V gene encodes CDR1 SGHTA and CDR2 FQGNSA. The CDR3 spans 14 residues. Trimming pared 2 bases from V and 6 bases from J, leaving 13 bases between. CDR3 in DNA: TGTGCCAGCAGCTTAAATGGAGGATTCGCTGAAGCTTTCTTT. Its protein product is CASSLNGGFAEAFF.

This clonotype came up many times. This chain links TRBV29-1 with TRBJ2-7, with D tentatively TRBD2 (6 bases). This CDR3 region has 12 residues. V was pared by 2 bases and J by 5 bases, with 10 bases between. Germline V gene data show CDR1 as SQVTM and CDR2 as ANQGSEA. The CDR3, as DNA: TGCAGCGTTGAATTACTAGCTGACGAGCAGTACTTC. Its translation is CSVELLADEQYF.

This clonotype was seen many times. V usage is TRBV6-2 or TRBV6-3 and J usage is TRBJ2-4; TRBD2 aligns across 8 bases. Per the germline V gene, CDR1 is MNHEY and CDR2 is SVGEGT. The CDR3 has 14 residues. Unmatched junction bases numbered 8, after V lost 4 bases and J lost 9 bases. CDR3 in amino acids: CASSSQGLGAIQYF. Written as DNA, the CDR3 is TGTGCCAGCAGTTCCCAGGGACTAGGAGCCATTCAGTACTTC.

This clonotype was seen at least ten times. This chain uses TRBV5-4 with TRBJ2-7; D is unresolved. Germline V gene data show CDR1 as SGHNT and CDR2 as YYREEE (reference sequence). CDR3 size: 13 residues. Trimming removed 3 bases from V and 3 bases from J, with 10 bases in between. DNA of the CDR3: TGTGCCAGCAGCTCTCCCTTGGGCTACGAGCAGTACTTC. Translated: CASSSPLGYEQYF.

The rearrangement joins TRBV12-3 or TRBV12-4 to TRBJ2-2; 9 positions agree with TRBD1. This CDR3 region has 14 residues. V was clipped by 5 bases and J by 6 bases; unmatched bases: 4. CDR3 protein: CASSQGQGPGELFF. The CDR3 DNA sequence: TGTGCCAGCAGTCAAGGACAGGGGCCCGGGGAGCTGTTTTTT.

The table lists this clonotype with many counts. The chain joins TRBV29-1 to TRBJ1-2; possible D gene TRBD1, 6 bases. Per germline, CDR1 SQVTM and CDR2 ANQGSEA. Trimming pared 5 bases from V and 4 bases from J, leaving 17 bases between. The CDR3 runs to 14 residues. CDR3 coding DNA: TGCAGCGTTCCTGCCGGGGGGCTTGCCTATGGCTACACCTTC. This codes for CSVPAGGLAYGYTF. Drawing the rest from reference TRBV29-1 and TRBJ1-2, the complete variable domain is SAVISQKPSRDICQRGTSLTIQCQVDSQVTMMFWYRQQPGQSLTLIATANQGSEATYESGFVIDKFPISRPNLTFSTLTVSNMSPEDSSIYLCSVPAGGLAYGYTFGSGTRLTVV.

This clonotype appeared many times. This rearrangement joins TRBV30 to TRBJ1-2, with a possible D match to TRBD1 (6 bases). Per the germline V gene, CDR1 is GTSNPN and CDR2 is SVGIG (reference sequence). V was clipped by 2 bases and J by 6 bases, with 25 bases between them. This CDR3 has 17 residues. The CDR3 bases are TGTGCCTGGAGTAATCTATTGACCACAAACGGACAGAATGGCTACACCTTC. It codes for CAWSNLLTTNGQNGYTF.

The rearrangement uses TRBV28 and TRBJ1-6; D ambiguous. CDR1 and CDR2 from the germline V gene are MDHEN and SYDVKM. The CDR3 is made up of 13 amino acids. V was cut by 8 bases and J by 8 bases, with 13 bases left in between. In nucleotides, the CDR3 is TGTGCCAGCGGCGGGGATTCCTATTCACCCCTCCACTTT. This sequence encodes CASGGDSYSPLHF.

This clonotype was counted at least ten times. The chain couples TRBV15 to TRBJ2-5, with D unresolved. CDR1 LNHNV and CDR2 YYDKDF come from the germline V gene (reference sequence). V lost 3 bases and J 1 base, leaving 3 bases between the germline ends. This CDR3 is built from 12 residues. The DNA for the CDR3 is TGTGCCACCAGCAGGACCCAAGAGACCCAGTACTTC. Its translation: CATSRTQETQYF. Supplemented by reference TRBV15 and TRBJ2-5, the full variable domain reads DAMVIQNPRYQVTQFGKPVTLSCSQTLNHNVMYWYQQKSSQAPKLLFHYYDKDFNNEADTPDNFQSRRPNTSFCFLDIRSPGLGDTAMYLCATSRTQETQYFGPGTRLLVL.

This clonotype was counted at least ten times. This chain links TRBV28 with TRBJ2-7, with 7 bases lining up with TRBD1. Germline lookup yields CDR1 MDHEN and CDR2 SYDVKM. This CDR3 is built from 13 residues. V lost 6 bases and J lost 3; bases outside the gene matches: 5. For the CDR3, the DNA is TGTGCCAGCAGGACGACAGGGCTCTACGAGCAGTACTTC. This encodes CASRTTGLYEQYF.

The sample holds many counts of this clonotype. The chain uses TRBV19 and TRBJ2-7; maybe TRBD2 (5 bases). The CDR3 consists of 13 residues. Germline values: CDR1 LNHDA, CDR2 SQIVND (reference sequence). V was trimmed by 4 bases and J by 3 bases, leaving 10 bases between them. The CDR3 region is CASSTARGYEQYF. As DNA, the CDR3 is TGTGCCAGTAGTACCGCCCGGGGCTACGAGCAGTACTTC.

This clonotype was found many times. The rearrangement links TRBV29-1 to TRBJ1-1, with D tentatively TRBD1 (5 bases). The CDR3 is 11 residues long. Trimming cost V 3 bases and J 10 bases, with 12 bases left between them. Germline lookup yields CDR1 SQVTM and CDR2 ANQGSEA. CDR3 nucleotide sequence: TGCAGCGTTGACGCGGCAGGGTCAGCTTTCTTT. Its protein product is CSVDAAGSAFF.

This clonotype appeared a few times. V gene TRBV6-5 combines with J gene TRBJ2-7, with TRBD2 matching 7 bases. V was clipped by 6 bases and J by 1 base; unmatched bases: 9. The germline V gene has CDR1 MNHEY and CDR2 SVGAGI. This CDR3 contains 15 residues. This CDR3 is CASSPGLTGSYEQYF. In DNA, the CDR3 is TGTGCCAGCAGCCCGGGACTAACGGGATCCTACGAGCAGTACTTC.

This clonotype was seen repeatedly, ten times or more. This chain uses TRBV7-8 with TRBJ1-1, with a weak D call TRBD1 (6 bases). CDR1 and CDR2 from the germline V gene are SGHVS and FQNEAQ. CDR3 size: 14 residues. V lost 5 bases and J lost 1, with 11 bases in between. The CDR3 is CASSPGTPNTEAFF. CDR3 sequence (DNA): TGTGCCAGCAGCCCTGGGACACCGAACACTGAAGCTTTCTTT.

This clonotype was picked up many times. The CDR3 region is CASSYSIPSGWNTEAFF. CDR3 DNA: TGTGCCAGCAGTTACTCGATTCCCTCAGGCTGGAACACTGAAGCTTTCTTT. This rearrangement joins TRBV6-5 to TRBJ1-1; D gene ambiguous. Germline values: CDR1 MNHEY, CDR2 SVGAGI. V gave up 0 bases and J gave up 1 base, with 15 bases separating them. This CDR3 has 17 amino acids.